Each of the 17 T cell receptor beta chains below was sequenced from the same sample in a study of immune reconstitution after stem cell transplant in scleroderma (dated 2017 in TCRdb). The method was RT-PCR. Sequenced using an Illumina MiSeq. The public reads were quality trimmed at Q25 with fastp and then assembled into clones with MiXCR by TCRdb, keeping productive beta chains. CDR3 protein sequences are deduplicated, and each keeps its most common genes and DNA. The sample table lists under 3,500 distinct CDR3 sequences, 3.6% of them with a count of one. The top ten constitute less than 3.5% of the sample. Sampling was carried out before or after autologous hematopoietic stem cell transplantation (not recorded which). Source of these receptors: a human donor with systemic sclerosis.

By share, this clonotype counts as medium-sized (0.01 to 0.1%). The chain links TRBV18 to TRBJ1-4, with D perhaps matching TRBD1 (6 bases). The CDR3 sequence is 15 residues long. V lost 3 bases, J lost 7 bases, and 15 bases lay in between. Germline CDR1 and CDR2: KGHSH and LQKENI. The CDR3 DNA follows: TGTGCCAGCTCACCGGCGGGGGGCGCAATTGAAAAACTGTTTTTT. This codes for CASSPAGGAIEKLFF.

By share, this clonotype ranks as medium-sized. The chain is built from TRBV7-6 and TRBJ2-5; D perhaps matches TRBD2 (5 bases). Germline values: CDR1 SGHVS, CDR2 FNYEAQ. The CDR3 is 13 residues long. V was shortened by 5 bases and J by 5 bases, with 12 bases between the two germline ends. In DNA, the CDR3 is TGTGCCAGCAGCGCCCCCCGGGGTGAGACCCAGTACTTC. This codes for CASSAPRGETQYF.

This clonotype is deemed medium-sized. The chain joins TRBV25-1 to TRBJ2-7; 7 nucleotides line up with TRBD1. J lost 4 bases, V lost 2 bases, and 8 bases had no gene match. Germline V lookup: CDR1 MGHDK, CDR2 SYGVNS. The CDR3 runs to 15 residues. The CDR3 DNA reads TGTGCCAGCAGTGAACAGGGGGTCGGCAGGTACGAGCAGTACTTC. It is translated as CASSEQGVGRYEQYF.

This clonotype is labeled medium-sized. V usage is TRBV12-3 or TRBV12-4 and J usage is TRBJ1-1, with a weak D call TRBD1 (5 bases). Trimming removed 5 bases from V and 5 bases from J, with 12 bases in between. CDR3 size: 13 residues. The CDR3 is CASSPPGVTEAFF. The DNA of the CDR3 is TGTGCCAGCAGTCCTCCGGGGGTAACTGAAGCTTTCTTT.

This clonotype is categorized as medium-sized. The chain joins TRBV18 to TRBJ1-4, with a possible D match to TRBD1 (6 bases). The V end lost 5 bases, the J end lost 5 bases, and 15 bases lay between the germline ends. The CDR3 totals 15 residues. Germline V CDR1 and CDR2: KGHSH, LQKENI. The CDR3 is CASSSQGGENEKLFF. DNA of the CDR3: TGTGCCAGCTCATCACAGGGCGGCGAAAATGAAAAACTGTTTTTT.

A few counts support this clonotype. The genes are TRBV5-4 and TRBJ2-2, with D hard to call. CDR1 is SGHNT and CDR2 is YYREEE in the germline V gene (reference sequence). This CDR3 region has 15 residues. V was pared by 0 bases and J by 3 bases, with 9 bases between. CDR3 region: CASSLVTAYTGELFF. CDR3 bases: TGTGCCAGCAGCTTGGTTACTGCTTACACCGGGGAGCTGTTTTTT.

The V gene is TRBV5-1, the J gene TRBJ2-3; TRBD2 agrees at 7 bases. The CDR3 extends over 16 amino acids. Trimming took 4 bases from V and 3 from J; bases not matched to a gene: 11. Germline-derived CDR1 and CDR2 are SGHRS and YFSETQ. DNA for the CDR3: TGCGCCAGCAGCCCGGAGCCTCAGGGAGGGACAGATACGCAGTATTTT. It specifies CASSPEPQGGTDTQYF.

The rearrangement uses TRBV19 and TRBJ2-5, with D unresolved. The V end was cut by 5 bases, the J end by 1 base, with 8 bases between. Germline V gives CDR1 LNHDA, CDR2 SQIVND (reference sequence). This CDR3 has 13 amino acids. The CDR3 spells CASSLDFQETQYF. CDR3 coding DNA: TGTGCCAGTAGTCTTGACTTCCAAGAGACCCAGTACTTC.

This clonotype ranks as medium-sized. V gene TRBV7-6 combines with J gene TRBJ2-7, with D hard to call. CDR1 is SGHVS, CDR2 FNYEAQ, per germline. The CDR3 has 13 residues. V dropped 2 bases and J dropped 3 bases, with 8 bases sitting between them. In DNA form, the CDR3 reads TGTGCCAGCAGCTTACAGGAAGACTACGAGCAGTACTTC. Its translation is CASSLQEDYEQYF.

This clonotype is classed as medium-sized. The V and J genes are TRBV7-9 and TRBJ1-1; D is ambiguous. Trimming took off 5 bases at V and 2 bases at J, with 9 bases between the two ends. The CDR3 runs to 13 residues. CDR1 and CDR2 from the germline V gene are SEHNR and FQNEAQ (reference sequence). In nucleotides, the CDR3 is TGTGCCAGCAGCCTCCAGGAAAACACTGAAGCTTTCTTT. The encoded protein is CASSLQENTEAFF. Drawing the rest from reference TRBV7-9 and TRBJ1-1, the complete variable domain is DTGVSQNPRHKITKRGQNVTFRCDPISEHNRLYWYRQTLGQGPEFLTYFQNEAQLEKSRLLSDRFSAERPKGSFSTLEIQRTEQGDSAMYLCASSLQENTEAFFGQGTRLTVV.

Within the sample, this clonotype is medium-sized. The chain employs TRBV14 and TRBJ2-7; 9 bases line up with TRBD1. Germline CDR1 SGHDN, CDR2 FVKESK. The CDR3 runs to 15 residues. Unmatched junction bases numbered 6, after V lost 3 bases and J lost 3 bases. The CDR3 loop is CASSHGTGLVYEQYF. The CDR3 DNA reads as TGTGCCAGCAGCCACGGGACAGGGTTAGTCTACGAGCAGTACTTC.

This clonotype is categorized as medium-sized. The rearrangement uses TRBV20-1 and TRBJ2-5; 8 nucleotides agree with TRBD1. Trimming cost V 3 bases and J 0 bases; bases outside gene matches: 6. This CDR3 has 15 residues. Germline V lookup: CDR1 DFQATT, CDR2 SNEGSKA (reference sequence). The CDR3 DNA sequence: TGCAGTGCTAGGTTTGGGACAGGAGACCAAGAGACCCAGTACTTC. This gives the protein CSARFGTGDQETQYF.

The DNA for the CDR3 is TGTGCCAGCAGCCCCCCGACGGATCACGAGCAGTACTTC. It translates to CASSPPTDHEQYF. The J gene is TRBJ2-7, the V gene TRBV5-6; D is undetermined. The germline V and J ends were trimmed by 4 bases and 5 bases, with 13 bases remaining between them. This CDR3 is 13 amino acids long. Germline assignment: CDR1 SGHDT and CDR2 YYEEEE.

In its sample, this clonotype is medium-sized. The chain employs TRBV7-9 and TRBJ2-1; 11 positions match TRBD1. From germline, CDR1 is SEHNR and CDR2 FQNEAQ (reference sequence). After removal of 4 bases from V and 11 bases from J, the junction contained 7 bases not matched to a gene. The CDR3 contains 14 residues. The DNA for the CDR3 is TGTGCCAGCAGCTCGCAGGACAGGGGGCAACAGCAGTTCTTC. Its translation is CASSSQDRGQQQFF.

This clonotype is medium-sized. J is TRBJ2-1 and V is TRBV4-3; 10 bases match TRBD2. CDR1 and CDR2 from the germline V gene are LGHNA and YSLEER. The CDR3 runs to 18 residues. V lost 0 bases and J lost 7; bases outside the gene matches: 12. Here the CDR3 DNA reads TGCGCCAGCAGCCAAGATCTCGTGGGAGCGGGAGGGCAGAATGAGCAGTTCTTC. Its protein is CASSQDLVGAGGQNEQFF.

By sample share, this clonotype is large. The chain uses TRBV7-9 and TRBJ2-7; unclear D gene. The V end lost 5 bases, the J end lost 2 bases, and 4 bases lay between the germline ends. This CDR3 spans 11 amino acids. Germline V lookup: CDR1 SEHNR, CDR2 FQNEAQ (reference sequence). CDR3: CASSTTYEQYF. CDR3 in DNA: TGTGCCAGCAGCACTACCTACGAGCAGTACTTC. The full variable domain, rest sourced from reference TRBV7-9 and TRBJ2-7, is DTGVSQNPRHKITKRGQNVTFRCDPISEHNRLYWYRQTLGQGPEFLTYFQNEAQLEKSRLLSDRFSAERPKGSFSTLEIQRTEQGDSAMYLCASSTTYEQYFGPGTRLTVT.

In this sample, this clonotype is medium-sized. The chain uses TRBV5-1 and TRBJ2-7, with 8 positions matching TRBD1. CDR3 length: 13 residues. Germline CDR1 reads SGHRS; CDR2 reads YFSETQ. J was trimmed by 5 bases and V by 4 bases; bases with no gene match: 5. The CDR3 DNA follows: TGCGCCAGCAGCAATGGACAGGGCCACGAGCAGTACTTC. It specifies CASSNGQGHEQYF.